This T cell receptor (beta chain) originates from a study of shared clonotypes between healthy human individuals. About the research overall: Three plates were used per donor for CD4 naive, three for CD4 memory, two for CD8 naive and one for CD8 memory. Findings of the study overall: Non-shared clonotypes showed lower generation probabilities than clonotypes common to all four donors.

With regard to this clone: As yet, its antigen is unknown.

It was across several immunoSEQ plates that each subset's genomic DNA was evenly split. This table comes from immunoSEQ multiplex PCR, and its TCRdb copy is limited to in-frame clones, with some not included. Of 950,000 to 1,200,000 clones listed, approximately 80% are singletons. Germline-derived CDR1 and CDR2 are MNHEY and SMNVEV (reference sequence). The CDR3 extends over 14 amino acids. Trimming removed 7 bases from V and 6 bases from J; junction bases left unmatched: 9. A CD45RA-negative memory subset and a CD45RA+ naive subset were separated from the CD4+ cells. This TCR derives from a man younger than 35 in good health. Some clones in this sample may be carry-over from other donors' samples. The chain combines TRBV27 with TRBJ2-7; TRBD2 matches at 10 bases. The specimen sequenced was memory CD4+ T cells from PBMCs. Indicated subset: CD45RA-negative fraction. The CDR3 nucleotides read TGTGCCAGCACCCCGCGGCTAGCGGGAGTCGAGCAGTACTTC. It codes for CASTPRLAGVEQYF.